These 13 T cell receptor beta chains share one sample of origin, sequenced in a study of spatial heterogeneity in lung cancer (dated by TCRdb to between 2017 and 2020). Per the publication, the time point label means: sample taken at primary tumor resection. Without any cell sorting, TCR sequencing was performed on whole RNA extracted either from tumor and nontumor lung tissue or from cryopreserved PBMC samples. The library came from 5' RACE. The data were produced on a NextSeq 500. TCRdb handled the public reads itself, with Q25 trimming in fastp and clone calling in MiXCR, and kept productive beta chains. One record per CDR3 amino acid sequence lists the most common genes and DNA. This sample lists some 14,000 distinct CDR3 sequences; about 5.6% were detected once. In total, the top ten clones hold 35% to 40% of the sample. The specimen comprised lung tumor tissue, sampled at surgery. Source of these receptors: a human donor with early-stage non-small cell lung cancer.

This clonotype was counted ten times or more. This beta chain appears as a stray read in a library generated for alpha chains; its size is not informative. This chain connects TRBV20-1 to TRBJ2-3, with 11 positions matching TRBD1. There are 14 residues in the CDR3. Germline V CDR1 and CDR2: DFQATT, SNEGSKA (reference sequence). V gave up 3 bases and J gave up 3 bases; unmatched junction bases: 2. The CDR3 DNA reads TGCAGTGCTAGCCGGGACAGGGGGACAGATACGCAGTATTTT. Translation gives CSASRDRGTDTQYF.

In its sample, this clonotype was seen many times. Being off target in a library aimed at alpha chains, this beta chain has a size of little meaning. The V and J genes are TRBV11-1 and TRBJ1-1; D is perhaps TRBD1 (6 bases). The CDR3 is 15 residues long. Germline V gene sequence: CDR1 SGHAT, CDR2 FQDESV (reference sequence). V was clipped by 1 base and J by 1 base, with 10 bases between them. The CDR3 protein is CASSLVPGANTEAFF. The CDR3 DNA is TGTGCCAGCAGCTTAGTTCCAGGGGCGAACACTGAAGCTTTCTTT.

This clonotype has a count of ten or more. This beta chain is off target for a library built for alpha chains, so its abundance means little. The chain recombines TRBV20-1 with TRBJ1-6; 7 bases are a match to TRBD1. The CDR3 loop spans 16 amino acids. In germline, CDR1 is DFQATT, CDR2 SNEGSKA (reference sequence). V dropped 5 bases and J dropped 11; count of bases not matched to a gene: 18. This chain's CDR3 is CSAGIPGQPFSTPLHF. The CDR3 DNA sequence: TGCAGTGCTGGGATCCCGGGACAGCCCTTCTCGACACCCCTCCACTTT.

This clonotype was observed a few times. The size of this beta chain means little, since it is a stray read in a library made for alpha chains. The V call is TRBV19, the J call TRBJ2-5; possibly TRBD1 or TRBD2 for D (6 bases each). Germline values: CDR1 LNHDA, CDR2 SQIVND (reference sequence). V was clipped by 6 bases and J by 2 bases, with 16 bases between them. The length of the CDR3 is 15 residues. The CDR3 is CASSRGTPTQETQYF. In nucleotides, the CDR3 is TGTGCCAGTAGCCGCGGGACACCCACGCAAGAGACCCAGTACTTC.

This clonotype was observed many times. As an off-target read in a library built for alpha chains, this beta chain has a frequency of little significance. The rearrangement links TRBV7-9 to TRBJ2-7; 10 bases are shared with TRBD2. V lost 6 bases and J lost 1; bases outside the gene matches: 6. The germline V gene encodes CDR1 SEHNR and CDR2 FQNEAQ (reference sequence). The CDR3 consists of 15 residues. The CDR3 DNA is TGTGCCAGCAGGGATCTAGCGGGAGTGTCCTACGAGCAGTACGTC. Translating gives CASRDLAGVSYEQYV.

This clonotype has ten or more counts. This beta chain came through as a stray read in a library set up for alpha chains, and its size says little. The J gene is TRBJ2-3, the V gene TRBV25-1; D is unclear. V lost 2 bases to trimming and J lost 1 base, with 10 bases between them. CDR1 and CDR2 from the germline V gene are MGHDK and SYGVNS. The CDR3 covers 15 residues. CDR3 residues: CASSEDGPGTDTQYF. CDR3 nucleotides: TGTGCCAGCAGTGAAGACGGTCCCGGCACAGATACGCAGTATTTT.

This clonotype was detected many times. Found in a library prepared for alpha chains, this beta chain is an off-target read, and its abundance has little meaning. The V and J genes are TRBV12-3 or TRBV12-4 and TRBJ2-2; TRBD2 aligns across 10 bases. V was clipped by 6 bases and J by 7 bases; unmatched bases: 8. The CDR3 runs 15 residues. In nucleotides, the CDR3 is TGTGCCAGCAGGGAGACTAGCGGGTTCATCGGGGAGCTGTTTTTT. This sequence encodes CASRETSGFIGELFF.

In this sample, this clonotype turned up many times. This beta chain appears as a stray read in a library generated for alpha chains; its size is not informative. The gene calls are TRBV19 and TRBJ2-7, with 7 bases that match TRBD2. Germline CDR1 and CDR2: LNHDA and SQIVND (reference sequence). The CDR3 covers 15 residues. With V trimmed by 5 bases and J by 2 bases, 9 bases remained unmatched. CDR3 in DNA: TGTGCCAGTAGTTCCACCGGGGGGATAACCTACGAGCAGTACTTC. Residues: CASSSTGGITYEQYF.

This clonotype appeared many times. In a library made to pick up alpha chains, this beta chain is a stray read with a size that means little. V gene TRBV27 combines with J gene TRBJ2-5; possibly TRBD1 for D (6 bases). Trimming removed 5 bases from V and 7 bases from J, with 14 bases in between. Germline V gives CDR1 MNHEY, CDR2 SMNVEV (reference sequence). CDR3 length: 13 residues. The CDR3 spells CASSPQGIWTQYF. The CDR3 nucleotides read TGTGCCAGCAGTCCGCAGGGGATCTGGACCCAGTACTTC.

By proportion, this clonotype is medium-sized. Because the library targeted alpha chains, this beta chain is an off-target read whose size means little. The chain combines TRBV5-8 with TRBJ2-1; TRBD2 is a possible D gene (5 bases). This CDR3 has 12 residues. Trimming took 3 bases from V and 7 from J, leaving 8 bases between them. The germline V gene encodes CDR1 SGHTS and CDR2 YDEGEE. This chain's CDR3 is CASSWGENEQFF. The CDR3 region has the DNA TGTGCCAGCAGCTGGGGAGAAAATGAGCAGTTCTTC.

By proportion, this clonotype is medium-sized. This beta chain is a stray sequence in a library constructed for alpha chains; its clone size is not meaningful. This chain uses TRBV12-3 or TRBV12-4 with TRBJ2-1; the match to TRBD2 covers 8 bases. J gave up 0 bases and V 4 bases, and 8 bases lay outside the gene matches. CDR3 length equals 17 residues. The CDR3 region is CASSSPPGTSSYNEQFF. The CDR3 region has the DNA TGTGCCAGCAGTTCCCCTCCGGGGACTAGCTCCTACAATGAGCAGTTCTTC.

At least ten counts were recorded for this clonotype. This beta chain turned up in a library designed for alpha chains; as an off-target read, its abundance says little. For the CDR3, the DNA is TGTGCCAGCAGCTTCCAAGGACAGCTGAACACTGAAGCTTTCTTT. Translating it yields CASSFQGQLNTEAFF. The rearrangement uses TRBV11-2 and TRBJ1-1; TRBD1 is a possible D gene (6 bases). This CDR3 has 15 amino acids. Germline lookup yields CDR1 SGHAT and CDR2 FQNNGV. With 3 bases removed from V and 0 bases from J, the gap between germline ends came to 11 bases.

This clonotype showed up many times. This beta chain is a stray read from a library made for alpha chains; its abundance is not meaningful. V is TRBV19 and J is TRBJ2-2, with 10 nucleotides matching TRBD2. With V trimmed by 4 bases and J by 7 bases, 6 bases remained unmatched. The CDR3 loop spans 15 amino acids. Germline V CDR1 and CDR2: LNHDA, SQIVND (reference sequence). This CDR3 reads CASSRAGGPNGELFF. The CDR3 bases are TGTGCCAGTAGTAGAGCGGGAGGGCCTAACGGGGAGCTGTTTTTT. The full variable domain, with the rest looked up from reference TRBV19 and TRBJ2-2, is DGGITQSPKYLFRKEGQNVTLSCEQNLNHDAMYWYRQDPGQGLRLIYYSQIVNDFQKGDIAEGYSVSREKKESFPLTVTSAQKNPTAFYLCASSRAGGPNGELFFGEGSRLTVL.